This TCR beta chain derives from a study of blood T cell repertoires in COVID-19 (dated by TCRdb to about 2020). In the study overall: Samples from collaborators originated in the United States, Italy and Spain and spanned both the acute and convalescent phases of COVID-19. The material from the prospective study consisted of cDNA or gDNA derived from T cells, B-cell-depleted T cells, or PBMCs. The dataset comprised deeply sampled blood TCRbeta repertoires from subjects exposed to, actively infected with, or recovered from COVID-19. A freely available public database, intended as a resource for researchers studying the immune response to SARS-CoV-2, is where the repertoires were released. The samples were drawn from the first 160 participants of the ongoing ImmuneRACE study and from 1,254 subjects provided by 6 global collaborators. Nearly every sample came with metadata listing a de-identified subject ID, COVID-19 status, age in years and sex. HLA class I and class II types, where available, came from metadata supplied by the sample provider rather than from assay-based typing. The full study reports these points: The amount of clinical and demographic metadata varied by source and participant and was provided uncurated.

Including the terminal cysteine and phenylalanine, the CDR3 comprises 16 residues. The sequence is cut down to CDR3 DNA, 48 bases in frame from base 1. CDR1 and CDR2, per the germline V gene, are MDHEN and SYDVKM. Trimming takes 6 bases from V and 5 bases from J, and the germline ends sit 22 bases apart. Of note for this clone: What this receptor recognizes is not known. It has no much larger one-base neighbor in the sample; base qualities were not kept.

Whole blood was collected in K2EDTA tubes by collaborating institutions according to the institutions' own protocols. For TCRbeta analysis, collaborator samples were shipped as frozen whole blood, as isolated PBMCs, or as DNA extracted from either sample type. TCRbeta CDR3 regions were amplified from genomic DNA by means of the immunoSEQ Assay, a bias-controlled multiplex PCR. The study's own analysis went as follows. Within the assay, amplification of reference gene primers was used to estimate how many nucleated cells each sample contained. Sequence reads were collapsed and filtered to measure the absolute abundance of every unique TCRbeta CDR3 rearrangement. For each sample, productive Simpson clonality was calculated as the square root of Simpson's diversity index across productive rearrangements. TCRdb's version of the immuneACCESS table is confined to in-frame rearrangements and falls short of the full clone set. An unresolved V gene accounts for under half of the shortfall where checked; the remainder is of unknown origin. V, J and clone size are taken as reported in that table, and D and trimming were inferred from the DNA itself. In all, the sample holds over 45,000 clones, and over 80% of those were seen once. 1.5% to 2% of the sample is in the top ten clones.

Source material: peripheral blood. The chain uses TRBV28 and TRBJ1-1; 6 matching bases give a weak D call of TRBD1. This sequence was found in a woman aged 55-69 years with acute or convalescent COVID-19. CDR3 region: CASSPSLGGKGTEAFF. The sequenced DNA: TGTGCCAGCAGCCCTAGCTTAGGGGGAAAGGGGACTGAAGCTTTCTTT.